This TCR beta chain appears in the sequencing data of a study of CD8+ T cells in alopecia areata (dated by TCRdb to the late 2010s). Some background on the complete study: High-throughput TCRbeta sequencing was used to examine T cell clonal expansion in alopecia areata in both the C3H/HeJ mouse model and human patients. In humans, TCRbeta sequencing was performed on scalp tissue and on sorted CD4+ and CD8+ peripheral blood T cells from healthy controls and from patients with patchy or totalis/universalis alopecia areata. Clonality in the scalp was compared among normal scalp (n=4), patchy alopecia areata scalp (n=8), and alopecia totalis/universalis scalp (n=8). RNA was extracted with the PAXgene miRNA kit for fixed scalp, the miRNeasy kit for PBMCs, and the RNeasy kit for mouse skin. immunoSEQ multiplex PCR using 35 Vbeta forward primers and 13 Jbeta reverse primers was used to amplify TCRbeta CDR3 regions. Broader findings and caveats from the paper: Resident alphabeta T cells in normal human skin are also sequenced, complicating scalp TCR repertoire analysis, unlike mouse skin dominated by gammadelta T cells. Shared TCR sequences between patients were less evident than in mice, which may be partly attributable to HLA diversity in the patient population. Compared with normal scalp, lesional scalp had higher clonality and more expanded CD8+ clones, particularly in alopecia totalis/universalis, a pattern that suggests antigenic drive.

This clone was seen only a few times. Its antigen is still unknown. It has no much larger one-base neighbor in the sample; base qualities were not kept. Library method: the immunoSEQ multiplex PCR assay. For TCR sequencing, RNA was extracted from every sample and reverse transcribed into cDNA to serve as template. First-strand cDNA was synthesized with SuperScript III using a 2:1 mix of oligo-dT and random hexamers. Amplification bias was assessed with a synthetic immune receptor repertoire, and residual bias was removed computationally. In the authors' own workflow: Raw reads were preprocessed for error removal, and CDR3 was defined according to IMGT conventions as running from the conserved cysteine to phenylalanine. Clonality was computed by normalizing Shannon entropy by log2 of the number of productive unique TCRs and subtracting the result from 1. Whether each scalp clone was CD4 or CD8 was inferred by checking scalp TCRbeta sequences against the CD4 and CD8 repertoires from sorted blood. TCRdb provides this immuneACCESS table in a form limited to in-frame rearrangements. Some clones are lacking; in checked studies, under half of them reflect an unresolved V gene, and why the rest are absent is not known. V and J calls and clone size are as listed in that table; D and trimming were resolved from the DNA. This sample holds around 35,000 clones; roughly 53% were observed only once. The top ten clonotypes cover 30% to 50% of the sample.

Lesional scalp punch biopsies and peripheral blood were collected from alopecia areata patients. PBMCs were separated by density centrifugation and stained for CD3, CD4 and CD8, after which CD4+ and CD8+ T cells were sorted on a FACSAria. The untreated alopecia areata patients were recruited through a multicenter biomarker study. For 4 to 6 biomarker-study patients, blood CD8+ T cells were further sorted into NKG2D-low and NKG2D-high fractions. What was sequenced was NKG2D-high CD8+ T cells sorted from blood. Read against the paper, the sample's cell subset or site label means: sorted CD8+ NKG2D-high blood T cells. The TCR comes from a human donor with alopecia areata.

CDR3 reads: CASSLRGGSGYEQYF. The sequenced DNA: TGTGCCAGCAGTTTAAGAGGGGGTTCGGGCTACGAGCAGTACTTC. The chain employs TRBV27 and TRBJ2-7, and possibly TRBD1, on 6 matching bases. V is clipped by 2 bases and J by 3 bases, and the sequence between their germline boundaries is 14 bases long. CDR1 and CDR2 are read off the germline V gene (reference sequence) as MNHEY and SMNVEV. The CDR3 contains 15 residues, cysteine and phenylalanine counted. Solely the CDR3 DNA is kept, with 45 bases framed from the first base.